This T cell receptor (beta chain) was captured by sequencing in a study of STAT5B mutations in CD4+ large granular lymphocyte leukemia. The V gene's germline CDR1 is MNHNY and CDR2 SVGAGI (reference sequence). After removal of 7 bases from V and 0 bases from J, the junction contained 2 bases not matched to a gene. The CDR3 is 14 amino acids. On this clone: Its antigen remains unidentified.

Regarding the study as a whole: CD4-sorted patient repertoires seemed more clonal than healthy CD4+ repertoires. The CD4+ versus CD8+ T-LGLL clonality difference may reflect limited sample size. TRBV06-family usage was enriched in top patient clones (8/27) versus controls (2/35).

Per the original data handling: A productive frequency of 2.59 x 10-5 was the lowest detectable. Data came from immunoSEQ multiplex PCR; TCRdb stores just in-frame clones and leaves some out. D and trimming were read from the DNA, whereas the V and J calls and clone size are those reported in that table. The table has some 20,000 clones, 60% to 85% seen once; the top ten hold over 0.4%. The sequenced material came from CD4+ T cells from blood buffy coats. The V gene is TRBV6-6, the J gene TRBJ2-2; TRBD1 matches 7 bases. The origin of this receptor is a human donor in good health. CDR3 residues: CASTTGANTGELFF. CDR3 nucleotide sequence: TGTGCCAGCACCACAGGGGCGAACACCGGGGAGCTGTTTTTT.